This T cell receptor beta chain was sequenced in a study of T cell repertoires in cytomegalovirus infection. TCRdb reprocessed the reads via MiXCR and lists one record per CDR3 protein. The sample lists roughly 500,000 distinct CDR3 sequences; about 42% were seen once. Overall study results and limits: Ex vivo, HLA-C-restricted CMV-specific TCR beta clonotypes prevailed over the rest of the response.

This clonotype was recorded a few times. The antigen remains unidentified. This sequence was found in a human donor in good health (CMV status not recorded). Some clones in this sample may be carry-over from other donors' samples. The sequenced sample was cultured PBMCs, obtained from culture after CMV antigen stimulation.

The CDR3 region has the DNA TGCGCCAGCAGCCCCAGAGGTAGCGGGACCCCCGGGGAGCTGTTTTTT. Protein sequence: CASSPRGSGTPGELFF. The gene calls are TRBV4-3 and TRBJ2-2, with 8 bases identical to TRBD2. V trimming: 4 bases; J trimming: 6 bases; junction bases outside the gene matches: 10. Per germline, CDR1 LGHNA and CDR2 YSLEER. There are 16 residues in the CDR3.